This T cell receptor (beta chain) originates from a study of shared clonotypes between healthy human individuals. The CDR3 consists of 15 residues. Germline V gives CDR1 SGHTA, CDR2 FQGNSA. The J segment lost 5 bases and the V segment lost 3 bases, leaving 6 bases of the junction unmatched. All the donors were Caucasian adults who lived in Nashville, Tennessee. The table came from immunoSEQ multiplex PCR; TCRdb's copy has only in-frame clones and leaves some out. The table shows millions of clones, with 85% to 95% occurring only once. The TCR was taken from a man younger than 30 in good health. The sample consisted of naive CD4+ T cells sorted from blood. The subset here: CD45RA+ positively selected. The chain combines TRBV7-2 with TRBJ2-4; 8 nucleotides align to TRBD1. The CDR3 DNA is TGTGCCAGCAGCTTGGACAGGGCGTGGGAAAACATTCAGTACTTC. It codes for CASSLDRAWENIQYF.